Presented here are 8 T cell receptor beta chains from one specimen sequenced in a study of blood T cell repertoires in COVID-19. Sequencing was performed with immunoSEQ multiplex PCR; in TCRdb, only in-frame clones are kept and a portion is missing. The sample has about 110,000 clones, around 80% seen once. The sequenced sample was peripheral blood. These receptor sequences come from an elderly woman with active or convalescent COVID-19.

The chain joins TRBV9 to TRBJ1-1, with 8 positions matching TRBD1. V was clipped by 0 bases and J by 5 bases; unmatched bases: 15. CDR1 is SGDLS and CDR2 is YYNGEE in the germline V gene. This CDR3 comprises 18 residues. Here the CDR3 DNA reads TGTGCCAGCAGCGTAGCCGAAAGTCCCAACAGGGGGAAGACTGAAGCTTTCTTT. Protein product: CASSVAESPNRGKTEAFF.

The chain employs TRBV18 and TRBJ1-5; TRBD1 matches at 7 bases. The CDR3 has 16 residues. Looked up from germline, CDR1 is KGHSH and CDR2 is LQKENI. With 1 base clipped from V and 0 bases from J, the junction kept 3 bases outside the gene matches. In nucleotides, the CDR3 is TGTGCCAGCTCACCACAGGGACAGAATAGCAATCAGCCCCAGCATTTT. This sequence encodes CASSPQGQNSNQPQHF.

The chain uses TRBV6-5 and TRBJ2-5; D is possibly TRBD1 (5 bases). The CDR3 runs 12 residues. Trimming removed 2 bases at V and 9 bases at J, with 10 bases between. Germline V gene data show CDR1 as MNHEY and CDR2 as SVGAGI. The CDR3 sequence is CASSYSQGAQYF. In DNA, the CDR3 is TGTGCCAGCAGTTACAGCCAAGGGGCCCAGTACTTC.

As to this clone: A read error may produce the germline difference seen at one junction end. The rearrangement links TRBV7-8 to TRBJ2-7; tentatively, D is TRBD2 (5 bases). CDR1 SGHVS and CDR2 FQNEAQ come from the germline V gene. CDR3 length: 13 residues. CDR3 coding DNA: TGTGCCAGCAGCTTATCTCTAGCAAGGGAGCAGTATTTC. Its translation: CASSLSLAREQYF.

J is TRBJ2-1 and V is TRBV5-1; unclear D gene. This CDR3 region has 15 residues. Per germline, CDR1 SGHRS and CDR2 YFSETQ. The V and J ends lost 3 bases and 0 bases respectively, with 10 bases between them. Here the CDR3 reads CASSSTTSSYNEQFF. In DNA, the CDR3 is TGCGCCAGCAGCTCCACAACCAGCTCCTACAATGAGCAGTTCTTC.

CDR3 amino acids: CAIRRDLNTGELFF. CDR3 coding DNA: TGTGCCATCCGACGGGATCTTAACACCGGGGAGCTGTTTTTT. The chain is built from TRBV10-3 and TRBJ2-2, with a weak D call TRBD2 (5 bases). This CDR3 is built from 14 residues. V shed 8 bases and J shed 2 bases, with 12 bases lying between them. Germline values: CDR1 ENHRY, CDR2 SYGVKD.

The V and J genes are TRBV12-5 and TRBJ2-7; 7 positions agree with TRBD2. CDR3 length: 14 amino acids. CDR1 is LGHNT, CDR2 FRNRAP, per germline. Trimming at V came to 7 bases and at J to 2 bases, leaving 8 bases not matched to a gene. CDR3 bases: TGTGCTAGTGCCAAAAGCGGGATAGCCTACGAGCAGTACTTC. Protein product: CASAKSGIAYEQYF.

The V gene is TRBV5-6, the J gene TRBJ1-2; 8 bases map to TRBD1. CDR1 is SGHDT, CDR2 YYEEEE, per germline. The CDR3 has 16 residues. The V segment lost 0 bases and the J segment 2 bases; nucleotides outside the gene matches: 6. The DNA of the CDR3 is TGTGCCAGCAGCTTGGGACGACAGGGGCTGAACTATGGCTACACCTTC. Its translation is CASSLGRQGLNYGYTF.